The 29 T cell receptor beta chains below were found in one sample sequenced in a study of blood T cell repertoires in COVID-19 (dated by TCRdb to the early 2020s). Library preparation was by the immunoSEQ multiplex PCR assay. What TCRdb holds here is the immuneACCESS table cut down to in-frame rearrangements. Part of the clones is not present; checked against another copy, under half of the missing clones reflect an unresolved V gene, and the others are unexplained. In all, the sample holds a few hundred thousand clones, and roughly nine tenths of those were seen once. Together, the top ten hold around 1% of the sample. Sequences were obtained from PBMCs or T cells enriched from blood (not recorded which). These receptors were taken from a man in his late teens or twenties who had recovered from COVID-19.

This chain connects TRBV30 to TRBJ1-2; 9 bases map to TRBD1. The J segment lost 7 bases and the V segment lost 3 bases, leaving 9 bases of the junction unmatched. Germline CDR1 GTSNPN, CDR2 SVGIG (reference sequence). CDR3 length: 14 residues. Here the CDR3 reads CAWRGDRVVGGYTF. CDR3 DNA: TGTGCCTGGAGGGGGGACAGGGTCGTTGGTGGCTACACCTTC.

The CDR3 nucleotides read TGCGCCAGCAGCTTGACGACAGGGTATGGCTACACCTTC. Translated, it gives CASSLTTGYGYTF. V gene TRBV5-1 combines with J gene TRBJ1-2; 7 nucleotides line up with TRBD1. The CDR3 sequence is 13 residues long. Germline V gene data show CDR1 as SGHRS and CDR2 as YFSETQ. The trim removed 1 base at V and 5 bases at J, leaving 2 bases unmatched.

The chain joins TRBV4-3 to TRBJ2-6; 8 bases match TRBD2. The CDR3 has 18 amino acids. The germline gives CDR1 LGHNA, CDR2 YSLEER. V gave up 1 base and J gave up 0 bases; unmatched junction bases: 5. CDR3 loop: CASSQAGRGTSGANVLTF. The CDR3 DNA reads TGCGCCAGCAGCCAAGCCGGGAGGGGAACCTCTGGGGCCAACGTCCTGACTTTC.

The chain's CDR3 is CASGQGTIGEQLGNTIYF. The CDR3 DNA is TGTGCTAGTGGTCAAGGGACTATCGGGGAACAACTTGGAAACACCATATATTTT. The chain couples TRBV12-5 to TRBJ1-3, with D tentatively TRBD1 (5 bases). The CDR3 covers 18 residues. Trimming took off 5 bases at V and 3 bases at J, with 23 bases between the two ends. The germline V gene encodes CDR1 LGHNT and CDR2 FRNRAP.

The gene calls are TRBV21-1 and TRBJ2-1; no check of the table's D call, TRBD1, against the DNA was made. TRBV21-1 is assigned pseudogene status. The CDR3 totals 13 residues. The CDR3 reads CASGQGKNNEQFF. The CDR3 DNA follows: TGTGCCAGCGGACAGGGAAAGAACAATGAGCAGTTCTTC.

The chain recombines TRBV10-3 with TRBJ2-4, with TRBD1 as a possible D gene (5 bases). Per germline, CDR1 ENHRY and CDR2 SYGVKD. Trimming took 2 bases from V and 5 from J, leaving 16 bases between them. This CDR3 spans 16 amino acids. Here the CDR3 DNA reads TGTGCCATCAGTGAGCCGGCTAAGGACAACCAAAACATTCAGTACTTC. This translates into CAISEPAKDNQNIQYF.

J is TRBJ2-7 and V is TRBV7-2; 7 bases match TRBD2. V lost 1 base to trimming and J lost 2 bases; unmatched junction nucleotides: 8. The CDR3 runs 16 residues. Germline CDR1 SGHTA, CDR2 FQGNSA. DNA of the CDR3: TGTGCCAGCAGCTTAGGAGCGGGATCCTCTACCTACGAGCAGTACTTC. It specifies CASSLGAGSSTYEQYF.

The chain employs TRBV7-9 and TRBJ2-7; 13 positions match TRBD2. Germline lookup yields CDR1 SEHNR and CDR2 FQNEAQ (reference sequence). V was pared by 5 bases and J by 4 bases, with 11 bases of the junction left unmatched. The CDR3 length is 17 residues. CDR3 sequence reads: CASSPWGTSGNTYEQYF. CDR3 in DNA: TGTGCCAGCAGCCCCTGGGGGACTAGCGGGAATACATACGAGCAGTACTTC.

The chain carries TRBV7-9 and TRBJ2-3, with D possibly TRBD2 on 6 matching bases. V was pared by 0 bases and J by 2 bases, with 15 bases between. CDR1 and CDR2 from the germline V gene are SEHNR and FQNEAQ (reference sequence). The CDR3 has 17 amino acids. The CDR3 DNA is TGTGCCAGCAGCTTAGCTGGGACTCCGGGAATCACAGATACGCAGTATTTT. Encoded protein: CASSLAGTPGITDTQYF.

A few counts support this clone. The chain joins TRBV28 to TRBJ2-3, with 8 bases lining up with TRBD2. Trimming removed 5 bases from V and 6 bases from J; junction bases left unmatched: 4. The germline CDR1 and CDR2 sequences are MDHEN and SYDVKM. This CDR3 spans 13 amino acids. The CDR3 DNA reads TGTGCCAGCAGTCTAGCGGGCTTTGATACGCAGTATTTT. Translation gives CASSLAGFDTQYF. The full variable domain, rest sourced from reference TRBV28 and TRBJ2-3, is DVKVTQSSRYLVKRTGEKVFLECVQDMDHENMFWYRQDPGLGLRLIYFSYDVKMKEKGDIPEGYSVSREKKERFSLILESASTNQTSMYLCASSLAGFDTQYFGPGTRLTVL.

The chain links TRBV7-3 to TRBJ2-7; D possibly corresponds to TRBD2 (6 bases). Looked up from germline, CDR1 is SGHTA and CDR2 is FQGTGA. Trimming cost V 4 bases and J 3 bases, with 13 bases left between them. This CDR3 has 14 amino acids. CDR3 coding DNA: TGTGCCAGCAGCTCGGGGACTGGGAACTACGAGCAGTACTTC. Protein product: CASSSGTGNYEQYF.

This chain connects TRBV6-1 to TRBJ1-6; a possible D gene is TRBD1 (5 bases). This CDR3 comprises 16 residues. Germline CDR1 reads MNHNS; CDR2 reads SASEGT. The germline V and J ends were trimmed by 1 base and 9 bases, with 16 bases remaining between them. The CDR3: CASSEGAGIKGSPLHF. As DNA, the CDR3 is TGTGCCAGCAGTGAAGGGGCAGGGATTAAGGGTTCACCCCTCCACTTT.

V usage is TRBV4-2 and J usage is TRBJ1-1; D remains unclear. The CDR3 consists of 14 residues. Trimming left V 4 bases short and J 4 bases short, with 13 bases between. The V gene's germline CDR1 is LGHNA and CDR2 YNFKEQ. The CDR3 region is CASSLAGDFTEAFF. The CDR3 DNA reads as TGTGCCAGCAGCCTAGCCGGGGATTTCACTGAAGCTTTCTTT.

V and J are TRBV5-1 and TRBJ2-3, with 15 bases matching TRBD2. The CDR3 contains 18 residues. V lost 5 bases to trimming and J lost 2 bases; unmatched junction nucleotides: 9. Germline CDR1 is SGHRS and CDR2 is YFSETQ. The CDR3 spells CASRLDGTSGGNTDTQYF. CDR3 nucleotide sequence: TGCGCCAGCAGGCTTGACGGGACTAGCGGGGGGAACACAGATACGCAGTATTTT.

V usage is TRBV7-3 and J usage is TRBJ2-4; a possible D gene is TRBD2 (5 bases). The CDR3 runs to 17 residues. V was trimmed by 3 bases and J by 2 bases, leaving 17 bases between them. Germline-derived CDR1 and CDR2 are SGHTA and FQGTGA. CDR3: CASSLGGPGWTKNIQYF. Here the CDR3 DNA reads TGTGCCAGCAGCTTGGGTGGGCCGGGGTGGACCAAAAACATTCAGTACTTC.

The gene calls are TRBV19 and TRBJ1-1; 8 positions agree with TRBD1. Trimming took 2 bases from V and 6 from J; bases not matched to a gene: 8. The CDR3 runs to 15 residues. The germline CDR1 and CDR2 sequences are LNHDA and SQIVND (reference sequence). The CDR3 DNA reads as TGTGCCAGTAGTATATTGTTCAGGGGGCGGGCTGAAGCTTTCTTT. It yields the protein CASSILFRGRAEAFF.

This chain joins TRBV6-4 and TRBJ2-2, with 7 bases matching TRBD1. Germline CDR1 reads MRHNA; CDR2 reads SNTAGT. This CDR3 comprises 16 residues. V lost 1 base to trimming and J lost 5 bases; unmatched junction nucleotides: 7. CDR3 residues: CASSDFTGAGTGELFF. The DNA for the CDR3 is TGTGCCAGCAGTGACTTCACAGGGGCCGGGACCGGGGAGCTGTTTTTT.

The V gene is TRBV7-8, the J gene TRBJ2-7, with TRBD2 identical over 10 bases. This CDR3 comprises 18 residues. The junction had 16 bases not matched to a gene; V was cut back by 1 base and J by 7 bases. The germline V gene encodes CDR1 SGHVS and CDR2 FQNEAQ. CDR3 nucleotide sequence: TGTGCCAGCAGCTTAGACCTCCTAGCGGGAGTCTCGGGTGGGGAGCAGTACTTC. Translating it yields CASSLDLLAGVSGGEQYF.

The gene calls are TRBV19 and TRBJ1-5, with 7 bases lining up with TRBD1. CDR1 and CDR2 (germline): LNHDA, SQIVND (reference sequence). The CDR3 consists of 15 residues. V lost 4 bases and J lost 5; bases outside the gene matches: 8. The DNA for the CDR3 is TGTGCCAGTAGTAGAGGGGGCCACACCTATCAGCCCCAGCATTTT. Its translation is CASSRGGHTYQPQHF.

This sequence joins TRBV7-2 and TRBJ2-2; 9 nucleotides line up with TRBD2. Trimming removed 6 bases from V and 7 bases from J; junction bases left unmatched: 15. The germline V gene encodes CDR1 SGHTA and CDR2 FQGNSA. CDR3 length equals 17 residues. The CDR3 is CASSTPGGSGSDGELFF. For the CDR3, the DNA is TGTGCCAGCAGTACCCCGGGGGGTAGCGGGAGTGACGGGGAGCTGTTTTTT.

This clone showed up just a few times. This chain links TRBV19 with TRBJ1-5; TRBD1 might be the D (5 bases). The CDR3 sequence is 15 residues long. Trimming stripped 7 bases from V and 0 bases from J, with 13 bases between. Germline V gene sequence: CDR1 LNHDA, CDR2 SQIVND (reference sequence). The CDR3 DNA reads TGTGCCAGTACCCCGGGGGGGGATAGCAATCAGCCCCAGCATTTT. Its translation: CASTPGGDSNQPQHF.

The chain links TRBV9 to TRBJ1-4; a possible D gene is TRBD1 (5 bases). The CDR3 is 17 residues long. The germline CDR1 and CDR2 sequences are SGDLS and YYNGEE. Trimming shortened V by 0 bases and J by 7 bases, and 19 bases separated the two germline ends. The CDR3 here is CASSVGLSGQGGEKLFF. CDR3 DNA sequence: TGTGCCAGCAGCGTAGGCCTCTCAGGCCAGGGCGGTGAAAAACTGTTTTTT.

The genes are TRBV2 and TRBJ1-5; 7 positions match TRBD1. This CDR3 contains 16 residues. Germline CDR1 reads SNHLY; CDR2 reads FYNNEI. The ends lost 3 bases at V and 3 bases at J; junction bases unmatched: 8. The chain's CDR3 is CASSERQGGFNQPQHF. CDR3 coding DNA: TGTGCCAGCAGTGAGAGGCAGGGGGGATTCAATCAGCCCCAGCATTTT.

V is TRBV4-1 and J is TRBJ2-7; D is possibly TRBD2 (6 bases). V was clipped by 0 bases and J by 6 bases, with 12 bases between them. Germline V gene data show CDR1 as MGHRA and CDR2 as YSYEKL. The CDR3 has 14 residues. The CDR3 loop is CASSQERLGAEQYF. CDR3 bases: TGCGCCAGCAGCCAAGAAAGACTAGGGGCCGAGCAGTACTTC.

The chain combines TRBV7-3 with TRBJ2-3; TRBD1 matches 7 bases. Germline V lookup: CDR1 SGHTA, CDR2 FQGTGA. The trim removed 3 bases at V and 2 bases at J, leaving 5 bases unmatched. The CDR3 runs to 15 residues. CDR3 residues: CASSLSGQPTDTQYF. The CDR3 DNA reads TGTGCCAGCAGCTTGTCGGGACAGCCCACAGATACGCAGTATTTT.

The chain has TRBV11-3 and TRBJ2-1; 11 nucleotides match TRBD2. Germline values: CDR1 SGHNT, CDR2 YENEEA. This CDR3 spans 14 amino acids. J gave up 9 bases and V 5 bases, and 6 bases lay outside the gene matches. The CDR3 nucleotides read TGTGCCAGCAGCATAGCGGGGGGGCCTGCTGAGCAGTTCTTC. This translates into CASSIAGGPAEQFF.

CDR3 region: CASSPRDSGNSPLHF. For the CDR3, the DNA is TGTGCCAGCTCACCGCGGGACAGCGGTAATTCACCCCTCCACTTT. V usage is TRBV18 and J usage is TRBJ1-6; 7 bases line up with TRBD1. J gave up 6 bases and V 3 bases, and 5 bases lay outside the gene matches. CDR3 length: 15 amino acids. CDR1 is KGHSH, CDR2 LQKENI, per germline.

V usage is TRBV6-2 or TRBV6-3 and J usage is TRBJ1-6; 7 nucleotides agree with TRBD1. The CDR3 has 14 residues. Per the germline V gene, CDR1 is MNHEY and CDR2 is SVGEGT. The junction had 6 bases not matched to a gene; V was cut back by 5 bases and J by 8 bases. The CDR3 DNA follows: TGTGCCAGCAGTAAAGGACAGGATTATTCACCCCTCCACTTT. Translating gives CASSKGQDYSPLHF.

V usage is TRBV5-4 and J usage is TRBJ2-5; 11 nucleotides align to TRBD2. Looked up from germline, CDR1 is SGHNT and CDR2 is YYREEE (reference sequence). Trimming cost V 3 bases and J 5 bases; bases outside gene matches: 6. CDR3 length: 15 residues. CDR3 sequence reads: CASSSKLAGEETQYF. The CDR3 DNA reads TGTGCCAGCAGCTCCAAACTAGCGGGGGAGGAGACCCAGTACTTC.